This passage covers 10 T cell receptor beta chains from one sample sequenced in a study of tumor-infiltrating lymphocytes in primary liver carcinoma. Priming with a constant-region primer yielded TCR beta cDNA from roughly 490 ng total RNA. Employing slightly modified ARM-PCR, three nested multiplex PCR rounds were run, and these gave rise to the TCR beta libraries. It was with TRBV1-TRBV30 forward primers and a C-beta reverse primer that the first two PCR rounds were run, at around 11 cycles each. From the multiplex PCR reads, TCRdb called clonotypes with MiXCR, one entry per CDR3 protein. The sample contains roughly 78,000 distinct CDR3 sequences, 71% of which appear only once. Extraction of RNA together with DNA used roughly 18-32 mg of unsorted bulk tissue. Sequenced: liver tumor tissue from sampling region 4. Subset specified: tumor region T4, right-lateral pole. Receptors originate from a woman aged 55-70 years with primary liver carcinoma and hepatitis B virus infection.

For this clonotype: This may come from a read error, since a much larger clone is one base off. The chain carries TRBV5-1 and TRBJ2-1; 10 bases map to TRBD2. CDR1 is SGHRS and CDR2 is YFSETQ in the germline V gene. The CDR3 sequence is 16 residues long. V was pared by 4 bases and J by 7 bases, with 11 bases of the junction left unmatched. Written as DNA, the CDR3 is TGCGCCAGCAGCAAGGACCGGGGACTAGCGACTAATGAGCAGTTCTTC. This encodes CASSKDRGLATNEQFF.

A word on this clonotype: Relative to the germline gene, one junction end is altered; a read error may explain this. This chain joins TRBV5-1 and TRBJ2-3, with TRBD2 matching 10 bases. The germline V gene encodes CDR1 SGHRS and CDR2 YFSETQ. The CDR3 totals 17 residues. The CDR3 DNA reads as TGCGCCAGCAACTTGGGCGGGACTAGCGTTAGCACAGATACGCAGTATTTT. This sequence encodes CASNLGGTSVSTDTQYF.

As concerns this clonotype: It is likely a read error, because the conserved phenylalanine at the end of the CDR3 is missing. The DNA is left out, because the CDR3 cannot be placed on it with certainty; the CDR3 is given as TCRdb lists it. The chain uses TRBV12-3 or TRBV12-4 and TRBJ2-6; the table names TRBD1, a call not compared with the DNA. The CDR3 length equals 17 residues, ends included. CDR3 sequence: CASSPGQGVSGANVLTI.

This clonotype was detected many times. The V gene is TRBV12-3 or TRBV12-4, the J gene TRBJ1-1; 7 bases agree with TRBD1. Unmatched junction bases numbered 7, after V lost 5 bases and J lost 7 bases. The CDR3 has 13 residues. CDR3 in amino acids: CASSQSRTGEAFF. In nucleotides, the CDR3 is TGTGCCAGCAGTCAAAGCAGGACAGGTGAAGCTTTCTTT.

This clonotype was picked up many times. This chain uses TRBV28 with TRBJ2-2; 8 nucleotides match TRBD2. CDR1 and CDR2 (germline): MDHEN, SYDVKM. V lost 3 bases and J lost 4; bases outside the gene matches: 7. The CDR3 has 16 amino acids. In DNA, the CDR3 is TGTGCCAGCAGTTTGCTCCGACTAGCGACCACCGGGGAGCTGTTTTTT. Translating gives CASSLLRLATTGELFF.

Relative to its sample, this clonotype is medium-sized. J is TRBJ2-5 and V is TRBV6-5; no firm D call. This CDR3 contains 15 residues. Trimming cost V 0 bases and J 5 bases, with 13 bases left between them. The germline gives CDR1 MNHEY, CDR2 SVGAGI. The CDR3 spells CASSYSHDLGETQYF. Written as DNA, the CDR3 is TGTGCCAGCAGTTACTCTCATGACCTCGGGGAGACCCAGTACTTC.

With regard to this clonotype: At one end the junction does not follow the germline gene, possibly because of a read error. The chain combines TRBV5-4 with TRBJ2-7, with 7 bases aligning to TRBD1. Looked up from germline, CDR1 is SGHNT and CDR2 is YYREEE (reference sequence). CDR3 length: 14 residues. This chain's CDR3 is CAGSTGTVSYEKYF. CDR3 DNA: TGTGCCGGCAGCACCGGGACAGTCTCCTACGAGAAGTACTTC.

Details on this clonotype: The junction differs from germline at one of its ends, possibly a read error. The chain has TRBV11-2 and TRBJ2-1, with 11 nucleotides matching TRBD2. Looked up from germline, CDR1 is SGHAT and CDR2 is FQNNGV. The CDR3 consists of 16 residues. CDR3 protein: CAGSYGTSGGYSEQFF. The CDR3 DNA reads TGTGCCGGCAGCTACGGAACTAGCGGGGGATACAGTGAGCAATTCTTC.

The chain employs TRBV6-6 and TRBJ2-2; 7 bases match TRBD2. This CDR3 contains 20 residues. With V trimmed by 0 bases and J by 1 base, 14 bases remained unmatched. CDR1 is MNHNY and CDR2 is SVGAGI in the germline V gene (reference sequence). CDR3 nucleotides: TGTGCCAGCAGTTACTCGAAAAGTTGTAGCGGGCGAGTGAACACCGGGGAGCTGTTTTTT. Protein product: CASSYSKSCSGRVNTGELFF.

As to this clonotype: Mismatch with germline at one junction end may stem from a read error. The chain combines TRBV10-3 with TRBJ1-4; D may be TRBD1 (6 bases). From germline, CDR1 is ENHRY and CDR2 SYGVKD. The CDR3 length is 14 residues. The CDR3 DNA reads as TGTGCCATCAGCCAGACAGGAAATAATGAAAAACTGATTTTT. This sequence encodes CAISQTGNNEKLIF.